This T cell receptor beta chain was identified in a study of post-analysis software for immune sequencing data. The wider study: The study covered relapsing-remitting, secondary progressive and progressive-relapsing courses of multiple sclerosis. Study conclusions and caveats: Versus controls, multiple sclerosis patients showed significantly lower diversity (normalized Chao1). With TRBV5-6, TRBV5-1 and TRBV20-1 included, 5 or 6 TRBV segments were more frequent in patients than in controls. Under F measure analysis, samples from one preparation batch co-clustered strongly.

TCR beta cDNA libraries included unique molecular identifiers. Roughly 500,000 cDNA molecules were recovered from an input of about 0.9 to 10 million T cells. TCRdb re-called the PCR reads with MiXCR, one entry per CDR3 protein. This table has approximately 630,000 distinct CDR3 sequences, approximately 60% appearing once. The CDR3 covers 17 residues. The J segment lost 6 bases and the V segment lost 5 bases, leaving 12 bases of the junction unmatched. Germline loops: CDR1 SGHRS, CDR2 YFSETQ. Remarks on this clonotype: Its antigen is unknown.

The origin of this receptor is a girl aged 2-10 years with multiple sclerosis. Material: blood. The genes are TRBV5-1 and TRBJ2-1; 12 bases agree with TRBD2. DNA of the CDR3: TGCGCCAGCAGTTTGAATTCCGCGGGACTAGCGGGCAATGAGCAGTTCTTC. This encodes CASSLNSAGLAGNEQFF.